Here is one T cell receptor (beta chain) with its context. The data belong to a study of human T cells and chemical hapten exposure. TCRdb reprocessed the RACE reads with MiXCR, giving one entry per CDR3 protein. The data contain about 190,000 distinct CDR3 sequences, approximately 26% of them singletons. In germline, CDR1 is MGHRA, CDR2 YSYEKL. The V segment lost 7 bases and the J segment 5 bases; nucleotides outside the gene matches: 10. The CDR3 is 15 amino acids. Time point indicated: patch test 3, about 24 weeks after DPC sensitization. The treatment denotes: therapeutic diphenylcyclopropenone sensitization with weekly scalp DPC.

This clonotype was obtained from a woman aged 35 to 49 with alopecia areata. Some clones in this sample may be carry-over from other donors' samples. The chain employs TRBV4-1 and TRBJ1-5, with TRBD1 matching 8 bases. The starting material was whole blood, obtained in connection with sensitization to the hapten diphenylcyclopropenone (DPC). As DNA, the CDR3 is TGCGCCAGCAACCAGCAGGGGGCTGGAGATCAGCCCCAGCATTTT. Its translation: CASNQQGAGDQPQHF.